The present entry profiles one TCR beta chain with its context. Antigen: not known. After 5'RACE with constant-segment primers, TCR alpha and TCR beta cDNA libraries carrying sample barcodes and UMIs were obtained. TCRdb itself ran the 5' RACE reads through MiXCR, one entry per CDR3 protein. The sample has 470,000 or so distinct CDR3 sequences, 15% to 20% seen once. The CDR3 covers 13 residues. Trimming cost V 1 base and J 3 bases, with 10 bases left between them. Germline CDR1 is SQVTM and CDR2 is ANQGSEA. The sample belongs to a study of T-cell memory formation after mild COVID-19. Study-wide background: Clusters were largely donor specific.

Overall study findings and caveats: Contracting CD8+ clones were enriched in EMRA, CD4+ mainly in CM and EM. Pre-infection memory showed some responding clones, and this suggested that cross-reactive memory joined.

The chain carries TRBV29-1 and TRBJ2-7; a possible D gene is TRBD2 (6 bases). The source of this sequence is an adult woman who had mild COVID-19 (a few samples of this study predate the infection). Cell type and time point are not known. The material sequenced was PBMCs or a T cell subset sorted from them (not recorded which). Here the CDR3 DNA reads TGCAGCGTTGAAGGGACTACCTTCTACGAGCAGTACTTC. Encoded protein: CSVEGTTFYEQYF.